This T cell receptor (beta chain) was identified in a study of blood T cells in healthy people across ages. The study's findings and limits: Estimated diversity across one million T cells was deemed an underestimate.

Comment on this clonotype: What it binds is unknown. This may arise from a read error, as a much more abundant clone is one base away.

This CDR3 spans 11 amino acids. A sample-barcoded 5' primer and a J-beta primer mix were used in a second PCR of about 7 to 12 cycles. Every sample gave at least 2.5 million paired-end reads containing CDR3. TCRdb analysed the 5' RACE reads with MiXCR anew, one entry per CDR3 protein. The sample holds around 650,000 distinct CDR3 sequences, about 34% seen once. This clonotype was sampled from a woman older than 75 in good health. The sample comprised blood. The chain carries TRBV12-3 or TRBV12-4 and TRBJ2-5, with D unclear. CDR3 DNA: TGTGCCAGTCAAATCCAAGAGATCCAGTACTTC. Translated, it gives CASQIQEIQYF.